One sample yielded the 5 T cell receptor beta chains listed below, sequenced in a study of low-dose radiotherapy and immunotherapy resistance in tumors. TRAV- and TRBV-specific primers, spanning alpha and beta chains, primed first-strand cDNA. Both a constant-region primer and a V-primer adapter served to amplify TCRs across roughly 22 PCR cycles. TCRdb independently ran MiXCR on the reads; one entry per CDR3 protein. The table shows about 13,000 distinct CDR3 sequences, with 75% occurring only once. The receptors were gathered from a human donor with advanced metastatic prostate, ovarian, gallbladder or colorectal cancer (not recorded which). This table probably holds off-target reads from a library built for another chain.

This rearrangement joins TRBV3-1 to TRBJ2-1; D is unclear. Germline CDR1 reads LGHDT; CDR2 reads YNNKEL (reference sequence). V gave up 1 base and J gave up 8 bases, with 15 bases separating them. This CDR3 comprises 15 residues. CDR3 in DNA: TGTGCCAGCAGCCAAGCGGCAGCCGGCTCCCATGAGCAGTTCTTC. Translating gives CASSQAAAGSHEQFF.

This clonotype showed up just a few times. This chain connects TRBV18 to TRBJ2-3, with D unresolved. Germline V gene data show CDR1 as KGHSH and CDR2 as LQKENI. Trimming shortened V by 4 bases and J by 5 bases, and 7 bases separated the two germline ends. This CDR3 spans 12 amino acids. Here the CDR3 reads CASSRVGDTQYF. CDR3 sequence (DNA): TGTGCCAGCTCACGGGTGGGAGATACGCAGTATTTT.

The chain couples TRBV5-4 to TRBJ2-1, with 9 bases matching TRBD2. There are 16 residues in the CDR3. The junction had 10 bases not matched to a gene; V was cut back by 3 bases and J by 6 bases. Germline CDR1 is SGHNT and CDR2 is YYREEE (reference sequence). The DNA of the CDR3 is TGTGCCAGCAGCTCTTCCTATAGCGGGGGCTCCAATGAGCAGTTCTTC. Translated: CASSSSYSGGSNEQFF.

This clonotype has only a few counts. This chain links TRBV18 with TRBJ1-5; D not certain. The CDR3 length is 13 residues. The V and J ends lost 3 bases and 5 bases respectively, with 8 bases between them. Germline-derived CDR1 and CDR2 are KGHSH and LQKENI. The CDR3 DNA follows: TGTGCCAGCTCACCTAACACGGATCAGCCCCAGCATTTT. Translated: CASSPNTDQPQHF. The full variable domain, rest sourced from reference TRBV18 and TRBJ1-5, is NAGVMQNPRHLVRRRGQEARLRCSPMKGHSHVYWYRQLPEEGLKFMVYLQKENIIDESGMPKERFSAEFPKEGPSILRIQQVVRGDSAAYFCASSPNTDQPQHFGDGTRLSIL.

This chain uses TRBV29-1 with TRBJ1-1; 8 nucleotides agree with TRBD1. Germline loops: CDR1 SQVTM, CDR2 ANQGSEA. Unmatched junction bases numbered 9, after V lost 6 bases and J lost 0 bases. The CDR3 has 15 residues. CDR3 in amino acids: CSVDRTGRVNTEAFF. CDR3 DNA: TGCAGCGTAGATCGGACAGGGAGGGTGAACACTGAAGCTTTCTTT.